This T cell receptor beta chain was identified in a study of cytomegalovirus exposure and HLA in healthy donors. Study context: Both the 120 validation repertoires and the roughly 620 first-cohort repertoires used the same platform, as reported by a later analysis. General study findings and limits: Specificity for CMV antigens was confirmed in vitro for a few of the CMV-associated chains. A list of 150 to 200 TCR beta chains associated with cytomegalovirus was given.

The germline CDR1 and CDR2 sequences are SGDLS and YYNGEE. J was trimmed by 9 bases and V by 4 bases; bases with no gene match: 10. The CDR3 runs 14 residues. A remark on this clone: Its antigen is unidentified.

Libraries were prepared by immunoSEQ multiplex PCR; TCRdb keeps only in-frame clonotypes and omits some of them. The data contain 85,000 to 130,000 clones, about 85% of them singletons. This chain uses TRBV9 with TRBJ2-5; 9 nucleotides match TRBD2. The sequenced sample consisted of PBMCs. The TCR comes from a woman in her late teens or twenties in good health and CMV-seropositive. The CDR3 is CASSPGSGGSPQYF. The DNA for the CDR3 is TGTGCCAGCAGCCCGGGGAGCGGGGGGTCTCCCCAGTACTTC.